Shown below are 7 T cell receptor beta chains from a single sample sequenced in a study of cytomegalovirus exposure and HLA in healthy donors. The PCR was carried out with 60 Vbeta primers and 13 Jbeta primers. Some clones are missing from TCRdb's copy, which holds only in-frame ones; the method was immunoSEQ multiplex PCR. There are about 270,000 clones in the sample; just over 70% occur only once, and around 2% lies in the top ten. The specimen was PBMCs. The source is a female donor in good health and CMV-seronegative.

The chain couples TRBV6-1 to TRBJ2-1; weak D call: TRBD2 (5 bases). Trimming stripped 1 base from V and 3 bases from J, with 10 bases between. Germline V lookup: CDR1 MNHNS, CDR2 SASEGT. The CDR3 covers 15 residues. CDR3 nucleotides: TGTGCCAGCAGTGAAGGTCGGGGATACTACAATGAGCAGTTCTTC. Translated: CASSEGRGYYNEQFF.

The J gene is TRBJ1-2, the V gene TRBV4-2, with D hard to call. Germline CDR1 reads LGHNA; CDR2 reads YNFKEQ. The germline V and J ends were trimmed by 4 bases and 2 bases, with 11 bases remaining between them. The CDR3 is made up of 14 amino acids. The CDR3: CASSPPTGNYGYTF. The CDR3 coding sequence is TGTGCCAGCAGCCCCCCCACGGGAAACTATGGCTACACCTTC.

In this sample, this clone turned up a few times. V and J are TRBV7-8 and TRBJ2-3; D is undetermined. V lost 0 bases to trimming and J lost 5 bases, with 15 bases between them. Germline V gives CDR1 SGHVS, CDR2 FQNEAQ. The CDR3 loop spans 16 amino acids. Here the CDR3 DNA reads TGTGCCAGCAGCTTAGCGAAATCGAGCCCTTTAGATACGCAGTATTTT. Protein: CASSLAKSSPLDTQYF.

This clone was seen a single time. V gene TRBV2 combines with J gene TRBJ1-2; a weak D match, TRBD1 (5 bases). CDR1 and CDR2 (germline): SNHLY, FYNNEI. The CDR3 runs to 11 residues. Trimming cost V 5 bases and J 8 bases, with 9 bases left between them. In DNA, the CDR3 is TGTGCCAGCAGTACCACAGGAGGCTACACCTTC. Encoded protein: CASSTTGGYTF.

The chain uses TRBV5-1 and TRBJ2-5; tentative D call: TRBD1 (5 bases). Deletions cut 2 bases from V and 1 base from J, with 15 bases between. The V gene's germline CDR1 is SGHRS and CDR2 YFSETQ. This CDR3 region has 16 residues. CDR3 DNA: TGCGCCAGCAGCTTCCGACAGAGGCTGGCCCAAGAGACCCAGTACTTC. Protein: CASSFRQRLAQETQYF.

Only a few counts were recorded for this clone. J is TRBJ2-5 and V is TRBV13, with 9 bases fitting TRBD1. J gave up 3 bases and V 3 bases, and 5 bases lay outside the gene matches. The CDR3 covers 15 residues. Germline loops: CDR1 PRHDT, CDR2 FYEKMQ (reference sequence). CDR3 DNA: TGTGCCAGCAGCTTCGGGACAGGGACTGAAGAGACCCAGTACTTC. Its translation: CASSFGTGTEETQYF. Variable domain in full (rest from reference TRBV13 and TRBJ2-5): AAGVIQSPRHLIKEKRETATLKCYPIPRHDTVYWYQQGPGQDPQFLISFYEKMQSDKGSIPDRFSAQQFSDYHSELNMSSLELGDSALYFCASSFGTGTEETQYFGPGTRLLVL.

The chain carries TRBV7-2 and TRBJ1-4, with D possibly TRBD1 on 5 matching bases. Germline CDR1 and CDR2: SGHTA and FQGNSA. The CDR3 is made up of 13 amino acids. Trimming stripped 1 base from V and 6 bases from J, with 6 bases between. CDR3 region: CASSLGGDEKLFF. The CDR3 bases are TGTGCCAGCAGCTTAGGGGGGGATGAAAAACTGTTTTTT.